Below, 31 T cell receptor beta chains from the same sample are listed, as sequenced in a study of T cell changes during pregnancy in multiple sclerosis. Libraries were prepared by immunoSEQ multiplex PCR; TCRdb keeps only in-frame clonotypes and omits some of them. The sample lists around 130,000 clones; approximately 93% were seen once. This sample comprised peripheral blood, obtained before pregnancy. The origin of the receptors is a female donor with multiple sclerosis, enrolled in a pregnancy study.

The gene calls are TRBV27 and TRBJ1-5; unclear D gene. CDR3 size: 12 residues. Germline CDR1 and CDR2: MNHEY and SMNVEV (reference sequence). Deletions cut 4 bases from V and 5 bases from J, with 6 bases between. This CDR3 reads CASSSGHQPQHF. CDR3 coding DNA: TGTGCCAGCAGTTCGGGTCATCAGCCCCAGCATTTT.

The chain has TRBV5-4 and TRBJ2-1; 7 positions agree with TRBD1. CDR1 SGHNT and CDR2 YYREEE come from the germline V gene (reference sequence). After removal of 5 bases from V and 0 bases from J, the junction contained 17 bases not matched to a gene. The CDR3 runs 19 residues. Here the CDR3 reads CASRELGGRQASSYNEQFF. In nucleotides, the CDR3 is TGTGCCAGCAGAGAGCTAGGGGGCAGACAGGCTAGCTCCTACAATGAGCAGTTCTTC.

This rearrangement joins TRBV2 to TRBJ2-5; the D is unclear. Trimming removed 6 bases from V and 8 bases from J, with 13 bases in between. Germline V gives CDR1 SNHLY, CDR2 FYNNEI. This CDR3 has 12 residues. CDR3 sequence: CASSSNRLTQYF. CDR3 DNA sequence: TGTGCCAGCAGCTCTAACCGCTTAACCCAGTACTTC.

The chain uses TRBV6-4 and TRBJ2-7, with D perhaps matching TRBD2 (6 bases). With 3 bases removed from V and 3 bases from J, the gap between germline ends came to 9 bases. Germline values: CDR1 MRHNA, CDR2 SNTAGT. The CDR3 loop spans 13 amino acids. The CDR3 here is CASSDWGVYEQYF. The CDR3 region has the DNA TGTGCCAGCAGTGATTGGGGGGTCTACGAGCAGTACTTC.

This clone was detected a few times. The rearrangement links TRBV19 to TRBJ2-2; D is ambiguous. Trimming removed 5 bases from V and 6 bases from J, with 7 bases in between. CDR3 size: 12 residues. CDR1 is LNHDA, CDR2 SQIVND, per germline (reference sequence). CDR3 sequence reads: CASSVQSGELFF. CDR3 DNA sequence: TGTGCCAGTAGTGTACAGTCCGGGGAGCTGTTTTTT. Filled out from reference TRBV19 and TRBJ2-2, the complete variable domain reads DGGITQSPKYLFRKEGQNVTLSCEQNLNHDAMYWYRQDPGQGLRLIYYSQIVNDFQKGDIAEGYSVSREKKESFPLTVTSAQKNPTAFYLCASSVQSGELFFGEGSRLTVL.

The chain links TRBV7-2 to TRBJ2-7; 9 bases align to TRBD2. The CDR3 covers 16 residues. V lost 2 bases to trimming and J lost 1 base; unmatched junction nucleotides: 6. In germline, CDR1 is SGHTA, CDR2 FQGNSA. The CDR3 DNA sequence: TGTGCCAGCAGCTTAATCAGCGGGGGGCCTTCCTACGAGCAGTACTTC. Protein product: CASSLISGGPSYEQYF.

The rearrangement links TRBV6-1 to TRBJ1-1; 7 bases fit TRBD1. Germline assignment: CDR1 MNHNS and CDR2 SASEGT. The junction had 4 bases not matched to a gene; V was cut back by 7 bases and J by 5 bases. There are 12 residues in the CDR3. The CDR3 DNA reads TGTGCCAGCAATGCAGGGGGTACTGAAGCTTTCTTT. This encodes CASNAGGTEAFF.

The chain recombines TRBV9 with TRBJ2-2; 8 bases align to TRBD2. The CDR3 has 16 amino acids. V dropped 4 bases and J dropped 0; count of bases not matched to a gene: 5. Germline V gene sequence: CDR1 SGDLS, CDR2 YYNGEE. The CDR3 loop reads CASSPRGGSNTGELFF. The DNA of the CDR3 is TGTGCCAGCAGCCCCCGGGGGGGATCGAACACCGGGGAGCTGTTTTTT.

The chain's CDR3 is CASSYRGMNSPLHF. DNA of the CDR3: TGTGCCAGCAGCTACAGGGGAATGAATTCACCCCTCCACTTT. The chain has TRBV27 and TRBJ1-6; 7 nucleotides line up with TRBD1. Trimming removed 6 bases from V and 7 bases from J; junction bases left unmatched: 6. Germline-derived CDR1 and CDR2 are MNHEY and SMNVEV (reference sequence). CDR3 size: 14 residues.

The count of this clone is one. As DNA, the CDR3 is TGTGCCACCAGCAGAGAACTAGCGGGAGACAATGAGCAGTTCTTC. Translating it yields CATSRELAGDNEQFF. V is TRBV15 and J is TRBJ2-1; 11 bases map to TRBD2. The CDR3 runs to 15 residues. With V trimmed by 0 bases and J by 5 bases, 0 bases remained unmatched. The germline gives CDR1 LNHNV, CDR2 YYDKDF (reference sequence).

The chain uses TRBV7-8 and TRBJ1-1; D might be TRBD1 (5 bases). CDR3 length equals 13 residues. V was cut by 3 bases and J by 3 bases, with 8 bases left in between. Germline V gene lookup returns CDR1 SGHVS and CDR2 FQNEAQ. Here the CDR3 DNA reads TGTGCCAGCAGCTTGGGGGGAGACACTGAAGCTTTCTTT. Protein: CASSLGGDTEAFF.

In DNA form, the CDR3 reads TGTGCCAGTAGTAAGGAGAGGACAGGCACTGAAGCTTTCTTT. Translated, it gives CASSKERTGTEAFF. The chain links TRBV19 to TRBJ1-1, with 7 bases lining up with TRBD1. The germline gives CDR1 LNHDA, CDR2 SQIVND (reference sequence). Trimming took 4 bases from V and 4 from J; bases not matched to a gene: 6. This CDR3 has 14 amino acids.

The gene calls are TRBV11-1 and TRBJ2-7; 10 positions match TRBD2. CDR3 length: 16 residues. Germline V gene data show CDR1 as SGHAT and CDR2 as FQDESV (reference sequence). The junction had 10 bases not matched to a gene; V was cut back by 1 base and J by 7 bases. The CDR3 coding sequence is TGTGCCAGCAGCTTAGGTAGCGGGGGGTCGTCTGGAGAGCAGTACTTC. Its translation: CASSLGSGGSSGEQYF.

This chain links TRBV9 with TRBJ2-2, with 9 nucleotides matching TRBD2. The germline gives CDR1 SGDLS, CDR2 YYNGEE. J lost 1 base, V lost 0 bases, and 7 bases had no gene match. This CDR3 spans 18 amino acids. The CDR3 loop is CASSVVPSGDLNTGELFF. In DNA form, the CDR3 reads TGTGCCAGCAGCGTAGTTCCTAGCGGGGACCTGAACACCGGGGAGCTGTTTTTT. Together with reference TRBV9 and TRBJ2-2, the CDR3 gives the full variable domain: DSGVTQTPKHLITATGQRVTLRCSPRSGDLSVYWYQQSLDQGLQFLIQYYNGEERAKGNILERFSAQQFPDLHSELNLSSLELGDSALYFCASSVVPSGDLNTGELFFGEGSRLTVL.

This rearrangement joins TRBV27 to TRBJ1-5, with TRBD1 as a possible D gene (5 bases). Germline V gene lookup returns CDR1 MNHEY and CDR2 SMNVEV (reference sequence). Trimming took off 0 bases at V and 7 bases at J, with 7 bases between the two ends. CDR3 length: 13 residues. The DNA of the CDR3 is TGTGCCAGCAGTTTATCAGGGGCCCAGCCCCAGCATTTT. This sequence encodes CASSLSGAQPQHF.

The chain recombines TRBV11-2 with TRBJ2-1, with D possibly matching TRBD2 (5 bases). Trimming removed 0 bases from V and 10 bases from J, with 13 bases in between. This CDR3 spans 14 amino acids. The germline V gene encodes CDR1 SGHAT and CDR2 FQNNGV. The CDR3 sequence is CASSLDPRTGEQFF. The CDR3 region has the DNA TGTGCCAGCAGCTTAGACCCTAGGACGGGGGAGCAGTTCTTC.

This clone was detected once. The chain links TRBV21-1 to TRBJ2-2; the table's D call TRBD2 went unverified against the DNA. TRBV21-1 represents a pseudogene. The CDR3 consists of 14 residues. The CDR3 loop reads CASSKGGLGGELFF. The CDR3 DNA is TGTGCCAGCAGCAAAGGAGGGTTGGGCGGGGAGCTGTTTTTT.

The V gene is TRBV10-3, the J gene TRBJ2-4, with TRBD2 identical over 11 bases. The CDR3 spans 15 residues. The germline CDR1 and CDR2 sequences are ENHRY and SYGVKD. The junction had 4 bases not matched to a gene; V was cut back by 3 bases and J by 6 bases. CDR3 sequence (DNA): TGTGCCATCAGTGATTCAACTAGCGGGAGAAACATTCAGTACTTC. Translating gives CAISDSTSGRNIQYF.

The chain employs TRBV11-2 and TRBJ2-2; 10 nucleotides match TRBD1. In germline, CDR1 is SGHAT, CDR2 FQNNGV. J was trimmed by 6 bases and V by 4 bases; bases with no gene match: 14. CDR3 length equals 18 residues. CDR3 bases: TGTGCCAGCAGCTCGTGGACCAGGGACAGGGGAATCGCCGGGGAGCTGTTTTTT. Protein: CASSSWTRDRGIAGELFF. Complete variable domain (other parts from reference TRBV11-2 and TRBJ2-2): EAGVAQSPRYKIIEKRQSVAFWCNPISGHATLYWYQQILGQGPKLLIQFQNNGVVDDSQLPKDRFSAERLKGVDSTLKIQPAKLEDSAVYLCASSSWTRDRGIAGELFFGEGSRLTVL.

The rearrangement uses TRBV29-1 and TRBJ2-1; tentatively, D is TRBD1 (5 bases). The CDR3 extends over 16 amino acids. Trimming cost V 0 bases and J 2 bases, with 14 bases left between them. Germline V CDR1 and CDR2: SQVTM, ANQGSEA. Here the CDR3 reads CSVEEGKGFTYNEQFF. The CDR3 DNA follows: TGCAGCGTTGAAGAGGGTAAGGGGTTTACCTACAATGAGCAGTTCTTC.

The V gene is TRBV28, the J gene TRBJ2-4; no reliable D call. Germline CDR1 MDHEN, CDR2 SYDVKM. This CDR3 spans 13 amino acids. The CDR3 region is CGNKILAKNIQYF. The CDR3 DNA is TGTGGAAATAAAATACTAGCCAAAAACATTCAGTACTTC.

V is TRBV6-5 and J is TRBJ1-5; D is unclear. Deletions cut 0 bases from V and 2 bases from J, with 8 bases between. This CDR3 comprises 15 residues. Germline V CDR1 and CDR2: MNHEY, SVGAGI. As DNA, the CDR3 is TGTGCCAGCAGTTACTCCGGGCGGGGCAATCAGCCCCAGCATTTT. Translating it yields CASSYSGRGNQPQHF.

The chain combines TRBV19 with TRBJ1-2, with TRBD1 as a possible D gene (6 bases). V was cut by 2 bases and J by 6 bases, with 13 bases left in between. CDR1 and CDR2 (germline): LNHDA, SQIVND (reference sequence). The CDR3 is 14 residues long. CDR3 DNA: TGTGCCAGTAGTATAAGGGGGAGACGGAATGGCTACACCTTC. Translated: CASSIRGRRNGYTF.

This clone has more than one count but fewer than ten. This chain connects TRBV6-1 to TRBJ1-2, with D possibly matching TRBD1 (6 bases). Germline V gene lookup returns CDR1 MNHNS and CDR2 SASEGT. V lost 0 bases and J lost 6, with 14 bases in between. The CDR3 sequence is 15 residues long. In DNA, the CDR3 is TGTGCCAGCAGTGAAGCCGGGGGGCAACAGGATGGCTACACCTTC. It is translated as CASSEAGGQQDGYTF.

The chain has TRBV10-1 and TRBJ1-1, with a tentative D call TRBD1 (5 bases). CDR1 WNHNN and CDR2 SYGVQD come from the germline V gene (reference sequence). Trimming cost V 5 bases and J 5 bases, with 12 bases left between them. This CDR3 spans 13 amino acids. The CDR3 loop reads CASSPVKGTEAFF. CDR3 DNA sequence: TGCGCCAGCAGTCCGGTCAAGGGGACTGAAGCTTTCTTT.

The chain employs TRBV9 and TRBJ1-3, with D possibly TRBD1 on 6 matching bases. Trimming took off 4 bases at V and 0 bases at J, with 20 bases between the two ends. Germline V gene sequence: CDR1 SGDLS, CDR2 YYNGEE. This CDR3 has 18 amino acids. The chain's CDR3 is CASSTTTGTLSSGNTIYF. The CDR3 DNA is TGTGCCAGCAGCACAACCACTGGGACATTGAGCTCTGGAAACACCATATATTTT. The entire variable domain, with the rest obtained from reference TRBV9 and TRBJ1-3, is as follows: DSGVTQTPKHLITATGQRVTLRCSPRSGDLSVYWYQQSLDQGLQFLIQYYNGEERAKGNILERFSAQQFPDLHSELNLSSLELGDSALYFCASSTTTGTLSSGNTIYFGEGSWLTVV.

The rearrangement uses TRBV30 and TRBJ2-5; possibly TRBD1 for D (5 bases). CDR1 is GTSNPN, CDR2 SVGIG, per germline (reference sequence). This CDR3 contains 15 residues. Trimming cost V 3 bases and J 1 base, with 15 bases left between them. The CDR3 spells CAWRAIGVGQETQYF. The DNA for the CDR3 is TGTGCCTGGAGAGCAATAGGGGTGGGCCAAGAGACCCAGTACTTC.

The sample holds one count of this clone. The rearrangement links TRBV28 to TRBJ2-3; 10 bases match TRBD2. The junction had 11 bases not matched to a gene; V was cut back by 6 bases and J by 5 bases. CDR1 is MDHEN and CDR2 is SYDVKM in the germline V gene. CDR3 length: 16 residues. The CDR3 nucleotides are TGTGCCAGCAGCTCGAGCGGGAGGGCCAAAAAAGATACGCAGTATTTT. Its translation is CASSSSGRAKKDTQYF.

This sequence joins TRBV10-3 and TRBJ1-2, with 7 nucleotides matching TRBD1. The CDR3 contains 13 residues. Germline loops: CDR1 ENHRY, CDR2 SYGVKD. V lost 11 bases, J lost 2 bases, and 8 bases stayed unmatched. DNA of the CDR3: TGTGCCGTCACCAGGGACAGAAACTATGGCTACACCTTC. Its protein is CAVTRDRNYGYTF.

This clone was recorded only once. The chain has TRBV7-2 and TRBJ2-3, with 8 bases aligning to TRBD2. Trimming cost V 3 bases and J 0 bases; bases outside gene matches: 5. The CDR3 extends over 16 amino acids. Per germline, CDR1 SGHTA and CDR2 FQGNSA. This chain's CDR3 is CASSFGGGTSTDTQYF. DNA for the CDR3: TGTGCCAGCAGCTTCGGGGGGGGTACTAGCACAGATACGCAGTATTTT.

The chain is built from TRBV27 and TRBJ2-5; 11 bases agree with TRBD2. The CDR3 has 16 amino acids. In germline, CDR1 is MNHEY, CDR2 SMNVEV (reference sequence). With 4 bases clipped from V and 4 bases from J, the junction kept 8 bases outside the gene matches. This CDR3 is CASSSLSGRARETQYF. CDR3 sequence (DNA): TGTGCCAGCAGTTCCCTTAGCGGGAGGGCCAGAGAGACCCAGTACTTC.